The clone carrying this T cell receptor beta chain was seen once. Antigen specificity is unknown. This sample stems from a study of T cell responses to AZD1222 COVID-19 vaccine. Assay: immunoSEQ multiplex PCR; the TCRdb copy retains only in-frame clones and omits some. The sample shows around 190,000 clones, 88% of them seen only once. CDR3 length: 17 residues. Germline V gives CDR1 SGHTA, CDR2 FQGNSA. V was clipped by 2 bases and J by 0 bases, with 14 bases between them. Study outcomes and limitations: Baseline serology detected seropositivity in only six AZD1222 recipients.

The source is an adult in good health. The specimen was peripheral blood, collected on day 0 of AZD1222 vaccination. V and J are TRBV7-2 and TRBJ1-3; D not certain. CDR3 nucleotides: TGTGCCAGCAGCTTAAGTCAACCGGGATACTCTGGAAACACCATATATTTT. It translates to CASSLSQPGYSGNTIYF.